The 28 T cell receptor beta chains below all came from one sample that was sequenced in a study of technical replicates of blood from several donors. Assay used: immunoSEQ multiplex PCR; TCRdb lists only in-frame clones, some missing. Of tens of thousands of clones listed, approximately 97% are singletons. Sample: T cells isolated from PBMCs. Receptor source: a human donor in good health.

The chain carries TRBV7-3 and TRBJ2-1, with TRBD2 identical over 8 bases. Germline lookup yields CDR1 SGHTA and CDR2 FQGTGA. Trimming cost V 5 bases and J 3 bases; bases outside gene matches: 6. There are 15 residues in the CDR3. Here the CDR3 reads CASSDTSGGYNEQFF. In DNA, the CDR3 is TGTGCCAGCAGCGACACTAGCGGAGGCTACAATGAGCAGTTCTTC.

The gene calls are TRBV27 and TRBJ2-7; TRBD1 might be the D (5 bases). The germline V gene encodes CDR1 MNHEY and CDR2 SMNVEV (reference sequence). This CDR3 is 14 amino acids long. Deletions cut 3 bases from V and 6 bases from J, with 15 bases between. The CDR3 loop reads CASSFLGERIEQYF. DNA for the CDR3: TGTGCCAGCAGTTTTTTAGGGGAAAGAATCGAGCAGTACTTC.

This sequence joins TRBV5-4 and TRBJ2-1, with D uncertain. Germline V gives CDR1 SGHNT, CDR2 YYREEE (reference sequence). V lost 5 bases and J 5 bases, leaving 8 bases between the germline ends. CDR3 size: 12 residues. The CDR3 here is CASSHNDNEQFF. The CDR3 region has the DNA TGTGCCAGCAGTCACAATGACAATGAGCAGTTCTTC.

The chain links TRBV11-2 to TRBJ1-5; the D gene is possibly TRBD1 (5 bases). CDR1 is SGHAT, CDR2 FQNNGV, per germline. V lost 0 bases to trimming and J lost 7 bases, with 10 bases between them. This CDR3 has 14 amino acids. The CDR3 protein is CASSLDRGAQPQHF. Here the CDR3 DNA reads TGTGCCAGCAGCTTAGACCGCGGGGCCCAGCCCCAGCATTTT. Using reference TRBV11-2 and TRBJ1-5 for the parts outside the CDR3, the full variable domain is EAGVAQSPRYKIIEKRQSVAFWCNPISGHATLYWYQQILGQGPKLLIQFQNNGVVDDSQLPKDRFSAERLKGVDSTLKIQPAKLEDSAVYLCASSLDRGAQPQHFGDGTRLSIL.

The V gene is TRBV28, the J gene TRBJ2-1; D call uncertain. V lost 3 bases and J lost 5, with 20 bases in between. In germline, CDR1 is MDHEN, CDR2 SYDVKM. The CDR3 contains 17 residues. CDR3 loop: CASSFPRNSQPNNEQFF. The CDR3 nucleotides read TGTGCCAGCAGTTTCCCCCGAAACAGCCAGCCCAACAATGAGCAGTTCTTC. The full variable domain, with the rest looked up from reference TRBV28 and TRBJ2-1, is DVKVTQSSRYLVKRTGEKVFLECVQDMDHENMFWYRQDPGLGLRLIYFSYDVKMKEKGDIPEGYSVSREKKERFSLILESASTNQTSMYLCASSFPRNSQPNNEQFFGPGTRLTVL.

The V gene is TRBV9, the J gene TRBJ2-7; tentative D call: TRBD2 (6 bases). The germline CDR1 and CDR2 sequences are SGDLS and YYNGEE. The CDR3 is 12 residues long. V lost 5 bases, J lost 3 bases, and 9 bases lay in between. CDR3 nucleotide sequence: TGTGCCAGCAGTGGCGGGAACTACGAGCAGTACTTC. Translation: CASSGGNYEQYF. The entire variable domain, with the rest obtained from reference TRBV9 and TRBJ2-7, is as follows: DSGVTQTPKHLITATGQRVTLRCSPRSGDLSVYWYQQSLDQGLQFLIQYYNGEERAKGNILERFSAQQFPDLHSELNLSSLELGDSALYFCASSGGNYEQYFGPGTRLTVT.

The V and J genes are TRBV28 and TRBJ1-3; D gene unclear. The CDR3 extends over 11 amino acids. Trimming took 5 bases from V and 5 from J, leaving 4 bases between them. Germline lookup yields CDR1 MDHEN and CDR2 SYDVKM. Written as DNA, the CDR3 is TGTGCCAGCAGTGAGAGAAACACCATATATTTT. It codes for CASSERNTIYF. The full variable domain, in which reference TRBV28 and TRBJ1-3 provide the parts outside the CDR3, is DVKVTQSSRYLVKRTGEKVFLECVQDMDHENMFWYRQDPGLGLRLIYFSYDVKMKEKGDIPEGYSVSREKKERFSLILESASTNQTSMYLCASSERNTIYFGEGSWLTVV.

The V call is TRBV4-2, the J call TRBJ1-2, with 9 positions matching TRBD1. CDR1 is LGHNA and CDR2 is YNFKEQ in the germline V gene. The CDR3 covers 18 residues. V shed 4 bases and J 7 bases; nucleotides not matched to a gene: 19. CDR3 coding DNA: TGTGCCAGCAGCCGCAGTCGGGACAGGGAAGCGGGGCCCCCTGGCTACACCTTC. This sequence encodes CASSRSRDREAGPPGYTF.

CDR3 amino acids: CASSERETDTQYF. The CDR3 nucleotides read TGTGCCAGCAGTGAGCGGGAGACAGATACGCAGTATTTT. The V call is TRBV6-4, the J call TRBJ2-3; 7 bases agree with TRBD2. Germline trimming cut 3 bases from V and 3 bases from J; bases unmatched to any gene: 0. The CDR3 has 13 amino acids. The germline CDR1 and CDR2 sequences are MRHNA and SNTAGT.

V is TRBV5-6 and J is TRBJ2-1, with 8 positions matching TRBD1. Looked up from germline, CDR1 is SGHDT and CDR2 is YYEEEE. This CDR3 spans 15 amino acids. After removal of 3 bases from V and 10 bases from J, the junction contained 12 bases not matched to a gene. CDR3 nucleotide sequence: TGTGCCAGCAGCTACGCCTTACAGGGGGTAAGCGAGCAGTTCTTC. Its protein product is CASSYALQGVSEQFF.

This clone was counted once. The chain links TRBV4-3 to TRBJ2-7, with TRBD2 matching over 11 bases. From germline, CDR1 is LGHNA and CDR2 YSLEER. The CDR3 length is 15 residues. J was trimmed by 4 bases and V by 1 base; bases with no gene match: 3. The CDR3 DNA reads as TGCGCCAGCAGCCAAGCAACTAGCGGGAGATACGAGCAGTACTTC. It specifies CASSQATSGRYEQYF.

This chain links TRBV4-1 with TRBJ2-1; D perhaps matches TRBD1 (7 bases). CDR3 length: 15 residues. Germline loops: CDR1 MGHRA, CDR2 YSYEKL. The germline V and J ends were trimmed by 0 bases and 7 bases, with 13 bases remaining between them. Here the CDR3 reads CASSQDQGGGNEQFF. Written as DNA, the CDR3 is TGCGCCAGCAGCCAAGATCAGGGGGGTGGGAATGAGCAGTTCTTC.

The chain joins TRBV30 to TRBJ2-3; TRBD2 matches 7 bases. The CDR3 covers 14 residues. Germline lookup yields CDR1 GTSNPN and CDR2 SVGIG (reference sequence). Trimming removed 2 bases from V and 1 base from J; junction bases left unmatched: 3. The CDR3 protein is CAWSTGGGTDTQYF. CDR3 coding DNA: TGTGCCTGGAGTACGGGGGGTGGCACAGATACGCAGTATTTT.

The chain joins TRBV6-5 to TRBJ1-2; 8 bases line up with TRBD1. Germline-derived CDR1 and CDR2 are MNHEY and SVGAGI. The ends lost 2 bases at V and 6 bases at J; junction bases unmatched: 2. The CDR3 covers 13 residues. The CDR3 loop reads CASSYGQGDGYTF. The DNA of the CDR3 is TGTGCCAGCAGTTACGGACAGGGTGATGGCTACACCTTC.

The rearrangement uses TRBV27 and TRBJ2-1; 8 nucleotides match TRBD2. The V gene end was trimmed by 3 bases and the J gene end by 10 bases; junction bases not matched to a gene: 5. CDR1 is MNHEY and CDR2 is SMNVEV in the germline V gene (reference sequence). The CDR3 consists of 13 residues. The CDR3 DNA follows: TGTGCCAGCAGTTTCGGGACTAGGCACGAGCAGTTCTTC. Translation: CASSFGTRHEQFF.

The rearrangement links TRBV2 to TRBJ1-2; D uncertain. V lost 8 bases, J lost 4 bases, and 11 bases lay in between. Germline V gene sequence: CDR1 SNHLY, CDR2 FYNNEI. CDR3 size: 12 residues. The CDR3 region is CASASIGYGYTF. CDR3 nucleotide sequence: TGTGCCAGCGCAAGCATTGGCTATGGCTACACCTTC.

The chain employs TRBV6-1 and TRBJ2-3; D gene ambiguous. V gave up 6 bases and J gave up 0 bases, with 13 bases separating them. CDR3 length: 15 residues. The germline gives CDR1 MNHNS, CDR2 SASEGT. The CDR3 DNA sequence: TGTGCCAGCAGGGAGAGTCCGACTAGCACAGATACGCAGTATTTT. It specifies CASRESPTSTDTQYF.

The rearrangement links TRBV5-1 to TRBJ1-2, with D possibly being TRBD1 (6 bases). V gave up 4 bases and J gave up 8 bases, with 18 bases separating them. Germline values: CDR1 SGHRS, CDR2 YFSETQ. CDR3 length: 14 residues. CDR3 in amino acids: CASSVSGVDSGYTF. CDR3 DNA sequence: TGCGCCAGCAGCGTCTCAGGGGTGGACAGCGGCTACACCTTC. Variable domain in full (rest from reference TRBV5-1 and TRBJ1-2): KAGVTQTPRYLIKTRGQQVTLSCSPISGHRSVSWYQQTPGQGLQFLFEYFSETQRNKGNFPGRFSGRQFSNSRSEMNVSTLELGDSALYLCASSVSGVDSGYTFGSGTRLTVV.

The CDR3 region is CASSQGVYEQFF. The CDR3 DNA reads TGCGCCAGCAGCCAAGGAGTCTATGAGCAGTTCTTC. J is TRBJ2-1 and V is TRBV4-1; the D is unclear. The CDR3 runs 12 residues. CDR1 MGHRA and CDR2 YSYEKL come from the germline V gene. V lost 1 base and J 8 bases, leaving 6 bases between the germline ends.

This sequence joins TRBV11-2 and TRBJ1-1; D is ambiguous. The CDR3 extends over 14 amino acids. Germline V gene lookup returns CDR1 SGHAT and CDR2 FQNNGV. V was clipped by 2 bases and J by 7 bases, with 14 bases between them. The CDR3 DNA reads as TGTGCCAGCAGCTTAAGTTGGGCCGACGGTGAAGCTTTCTTT. Protein sequence: CASSLSWADGEAFF.

The CDR3 reads CASSQLAGVSGYEQYF. The CDR3 DNA follows: TGTGCCAGCAGCCAACTAGCGGGAGTATCTGGTTACGAGCAGTACTTC. The chain uses TRBV4-2 and TRBJ2-7; 10 bases align to TRBD2. Per the germline V gene, CDR1 is LGHNA and CDR2 is YNFKEQ. The CDR3 runs to 16 residues. Trimming took 2 bases from V and 4 from J; bases not matched to a gene: 8.

This chain uses TRBV6-5 with TRBJ1-3, with unresolved D. The CDR3 extends over 16 amino acids. The germline gives CDR1 MNHEY, CDR2 SVGAGI. V was pared by 1 base and J by 0 bases, with 10 bases between. This CDR3 reads CASSYLTSSSGNTIYF. The CDR3 DNA reads TGTGCCAGCAGTTACTTAACTTCGAGCTCTGGAAACACCATATATTTT.

The genes are TRBV11-2 and TRBJ2-5; maybe TRBD2 (5 bases). CDR1 and CDR2 (germline): SGHAT, FQNNGV. V shed 2 bases and J shed 6 bases, with 10 bases lying between them. The CDR3 is 13 amino acids. The CDR3 is CASSLNGIKTQYF. CDR3 DNA: TGTGCCAGCAGCTTAAACGGGATAAAGACCCAGTACTTC.

The rearrangement links TRBV4-1 to TRBJ2-1; 11 bases fit TRBD2. The V and J ends lost 0 bases and 7 bases, in that order; junction bases with no gene match: 5. Germline V gene data show CDR1 as MGHRA and CDR2 as YSYEKL. The CDR3 has 16 residues. The CDR3 region is CASSQDILAGGNEQFF. The CDR3 DNA follows: TGCGCCAGCAGCCAAGACATCCTAGCGGGAGGTAATGAGCAGTTCTTC.

This rearrangement joins TRBV29-1 to TRBJ2-2; 8 bases fit TRBD1. J gave up 0 bases and V 6 bases, and 15 bases lay outside the gene matches. This CDR3 spans 18 amino acids. Germline V lookup: CDR1 SQVTM, CDR2 ANQGSEA. CDR3 DNA sequence: TGCAGCGTCGTGTCTTATGGACAGGGAAGGACGAACACCGGGGAGCTGTTTTTT. This gives the protein CSVVSYGQGRTNTGELFF.

This clone was observed a few times. V is TRBV7-9 and J is TRBJ2-5, with D possibly TRBD1 on 6 matching bases. The germline CDR1 and CDR2 sequences are SEHNR and FQNEAQ (reference sequence). The CDR3 has 16 residues. Trimming cost V 5 bases and J 4 bases, with 20 bases left between them. The chain's CDR3 is CASSISNRVEGETQYF. CDR3 DNA: TGTGCCAGCAGCATCTCTAACAGGGTAGAGGGAGAGACCCAGTACTTC.

The chain employs TRBV6-5 and TRBJ2-7; D remains ambiguous. V shed 8 bases and J shed 1 base, with 9 bases lying between them. The CDR3 consists of 12 residues. Germline CDR1 and CDR2: MNHEY and SVGAGI. The CDR3 bases are TGTGCCAGCTCTGGTAGTTCCTACGAGCAGTACTTC. Its protein is CASSGSSYEQYF.

This chain connects TRBV19 to TRBJ2-7; 11 bases align to TRBD1. V lost 6 bases and J lost 4; bases outside the gene matches: 5. The germline V gene has CDR1 LNHDA and CDR2 SQIVND (reference sequence). CDR3 length: 14 residues. The chain's CDR3 is CASRSGTGGYEQYF. The DNA of the CDR3 is TGTGCCAGTAGATCCGGGACAGGGGGATACGAGCAGTACTTC.